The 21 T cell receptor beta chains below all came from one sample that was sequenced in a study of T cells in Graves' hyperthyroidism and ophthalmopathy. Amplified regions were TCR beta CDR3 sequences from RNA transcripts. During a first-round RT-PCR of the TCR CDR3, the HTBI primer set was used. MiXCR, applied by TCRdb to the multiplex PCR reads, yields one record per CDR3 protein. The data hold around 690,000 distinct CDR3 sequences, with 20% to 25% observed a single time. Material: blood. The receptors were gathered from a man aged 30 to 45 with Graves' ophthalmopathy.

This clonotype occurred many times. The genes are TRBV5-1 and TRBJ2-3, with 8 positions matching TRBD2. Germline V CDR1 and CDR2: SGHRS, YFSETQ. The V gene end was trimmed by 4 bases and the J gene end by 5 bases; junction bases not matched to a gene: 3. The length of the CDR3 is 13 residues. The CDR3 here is CASSVAGIDTQYF. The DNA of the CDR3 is TGCGCCAGCAGCGTAGCGGGAATAGATACGCAGTATTTT.

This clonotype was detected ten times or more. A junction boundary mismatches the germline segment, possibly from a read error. Here the CDR3 reads CAWSVSEELFF. Written as DNA, the CDR3 is TGTGCCTGGAGTGTAAGTGAAGAACTGTTTTTT. The chain joins TRBV30 to TRBJ1-4; D is ambiguous. This CDR3 contains 11 residues. Germline lookup yields CDR1 GTSNPN and CDR2 SVGIG (reference sequence).

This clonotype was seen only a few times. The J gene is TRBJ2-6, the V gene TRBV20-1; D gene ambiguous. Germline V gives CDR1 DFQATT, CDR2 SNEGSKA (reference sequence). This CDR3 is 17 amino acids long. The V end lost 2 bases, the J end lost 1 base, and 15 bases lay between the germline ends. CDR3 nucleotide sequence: TGCAGTGCTAGATGGCTACAGCCCTCTTCTGGGGCCAACGTCCTGACTTTC. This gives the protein CSARWLQPSSGANVLTF.

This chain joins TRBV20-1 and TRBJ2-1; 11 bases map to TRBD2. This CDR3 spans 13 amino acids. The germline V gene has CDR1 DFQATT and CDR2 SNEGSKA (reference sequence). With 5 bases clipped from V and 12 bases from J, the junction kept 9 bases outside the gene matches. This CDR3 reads CSARLAGGGGQFF. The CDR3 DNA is TGCAGTGCTCGGCTAGCGGGAGGAGGGGGGCAGTTCTTC.

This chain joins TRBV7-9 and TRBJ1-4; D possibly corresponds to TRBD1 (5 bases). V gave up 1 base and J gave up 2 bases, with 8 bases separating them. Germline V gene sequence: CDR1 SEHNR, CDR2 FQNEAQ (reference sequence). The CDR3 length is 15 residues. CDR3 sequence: CASSLGGTTNEKLFF. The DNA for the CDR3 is TGTGCCAGCAGCTTAGGTGGGACTACTAATGAAAAACTGTTTTTT.

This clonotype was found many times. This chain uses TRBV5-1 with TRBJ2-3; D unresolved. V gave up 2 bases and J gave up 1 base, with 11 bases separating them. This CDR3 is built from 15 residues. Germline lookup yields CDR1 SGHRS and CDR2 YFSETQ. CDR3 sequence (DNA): TGCGCCAGCAGCTTTCTGACCGAGGGCACAGATACGCAGTATTTT. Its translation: CASSFLTEGTDTQYF. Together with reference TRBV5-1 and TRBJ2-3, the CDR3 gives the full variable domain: KAGVTQTPRYLIKTRGQQVTLSCSPISGHRSVSWYQQTPGQGLQFLFEYFSETQRNKGNFPGRFSGRQFSNSRSEMNVSTLELGDSALYLCASSFLTEGTDTQYFGPGTRLTVL.

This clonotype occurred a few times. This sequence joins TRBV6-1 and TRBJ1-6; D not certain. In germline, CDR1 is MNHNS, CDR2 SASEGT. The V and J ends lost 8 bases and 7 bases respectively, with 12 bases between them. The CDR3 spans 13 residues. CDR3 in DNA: TGTGCCAGCGGGAGGAATTACAATTCACCCCTCCACTTT. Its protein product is CASGRNYNSPLHF.

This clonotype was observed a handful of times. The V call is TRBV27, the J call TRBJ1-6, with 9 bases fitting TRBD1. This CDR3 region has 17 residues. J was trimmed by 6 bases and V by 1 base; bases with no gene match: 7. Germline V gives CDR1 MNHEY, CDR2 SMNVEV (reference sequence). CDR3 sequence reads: CASSLWPQGASNSPLHF. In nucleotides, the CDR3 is TGTGCCAGCAGTTTATGGCCACAGGGGGCTAGTAATTCACCCCTCCACTTT.

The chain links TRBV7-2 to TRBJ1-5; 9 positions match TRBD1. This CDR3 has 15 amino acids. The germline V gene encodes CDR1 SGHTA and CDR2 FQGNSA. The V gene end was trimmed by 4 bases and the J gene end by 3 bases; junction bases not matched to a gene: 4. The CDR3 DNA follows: TGTGCCAGCAGCTACCGGGACAGGGACAATCAGCCCCAGCATTTT. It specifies CASSYRDRDNQPQHF.

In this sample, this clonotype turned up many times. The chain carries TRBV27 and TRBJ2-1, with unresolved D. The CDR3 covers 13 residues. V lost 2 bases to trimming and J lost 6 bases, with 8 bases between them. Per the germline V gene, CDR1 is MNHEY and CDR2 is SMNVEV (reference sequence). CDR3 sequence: CASSLGPFNEQFF. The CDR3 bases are TGTGCCAGCAGTTTAGGGCCCTTCAATGAGCAGTTCTTC.

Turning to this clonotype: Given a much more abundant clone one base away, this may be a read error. In DNA, the CDR3 is TGTGCCACCAGTGATGTGGGCAGGGGGCACACTGAAGCTTTCTTT. Translated: CATSDVGRGHTEAFF. The chain has TRBV24-1 and TRBJ1-1, with 8 bases identical to TRBD1. The CDR3 runs 15 residues. Per the germline V gene, CDR1 is KGHDR and CDR2 is SFDVKD. J gave up 3 bases and V 3 bases, and 5 bases lay outside the gene matches.

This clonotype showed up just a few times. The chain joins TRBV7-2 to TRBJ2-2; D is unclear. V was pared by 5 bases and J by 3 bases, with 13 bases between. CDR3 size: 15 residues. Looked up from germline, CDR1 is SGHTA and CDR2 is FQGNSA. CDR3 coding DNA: TGTGCCAGCAGCCCCAGTGGGCCGTACACCGGGGAGCTGTTTTTT. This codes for CASSPSGPYTGELFF.

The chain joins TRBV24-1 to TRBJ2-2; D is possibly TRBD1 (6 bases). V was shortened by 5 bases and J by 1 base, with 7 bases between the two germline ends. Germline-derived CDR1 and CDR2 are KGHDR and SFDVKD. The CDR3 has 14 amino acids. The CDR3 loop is CATSAGQNTGELFF. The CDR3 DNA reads TGTGCCACCAGTGCGGGACAGAACACCGGGGAGCTGTTTTTT.

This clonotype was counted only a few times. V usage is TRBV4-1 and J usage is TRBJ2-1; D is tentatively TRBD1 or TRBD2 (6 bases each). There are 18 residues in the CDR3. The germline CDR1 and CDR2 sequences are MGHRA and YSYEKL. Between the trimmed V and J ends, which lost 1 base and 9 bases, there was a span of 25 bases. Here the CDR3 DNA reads TGCGCCAGCAGCCAAGGCCAGGGGCAACTAGCCCCGTTTCGTGAGCAGTTCTTC. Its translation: CASSQGQGQLAPFREQFF.

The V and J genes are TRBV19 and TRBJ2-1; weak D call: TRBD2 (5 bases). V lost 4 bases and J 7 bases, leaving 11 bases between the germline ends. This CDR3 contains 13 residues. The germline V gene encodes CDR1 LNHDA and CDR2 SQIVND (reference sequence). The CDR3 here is CASSRGIGNEQFF. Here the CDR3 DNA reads TGTGCCAGTAGTAGAGGGATTGGGAATGAGCAGTTCTTC.

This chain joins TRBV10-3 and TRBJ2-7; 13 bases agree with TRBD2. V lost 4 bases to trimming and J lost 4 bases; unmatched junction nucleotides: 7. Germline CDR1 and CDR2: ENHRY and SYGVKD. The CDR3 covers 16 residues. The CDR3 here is CAISVRTSGSSYEQYF. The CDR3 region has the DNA TGTGCCATCAGTGTACGGACTAGCGGGAGTTCATACGAGCAGTACTTC.

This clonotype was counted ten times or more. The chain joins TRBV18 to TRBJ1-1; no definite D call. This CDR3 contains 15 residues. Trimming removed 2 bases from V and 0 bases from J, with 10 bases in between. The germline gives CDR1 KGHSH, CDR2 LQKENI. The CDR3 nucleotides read TGTGCCAGCTCACCAGGCGGAGCCATGAACACTGAAGCTTTCTTT. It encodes CASSPGGAMNTEAFF.

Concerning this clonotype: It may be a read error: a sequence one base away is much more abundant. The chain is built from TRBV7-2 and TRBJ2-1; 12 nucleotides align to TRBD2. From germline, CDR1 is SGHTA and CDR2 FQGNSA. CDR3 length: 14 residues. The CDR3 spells CATSLAGGIDERFF. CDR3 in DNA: TGTGCCACCTCCCTAGCGGGAGGGATCGATGAGCGGTTCTTC. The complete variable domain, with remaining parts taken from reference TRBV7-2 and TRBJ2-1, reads GAGVSQSPSNKVTEKGKDVELRCDPISGHTALYWYRQSLGQGLEFLIYFQGNSAPDKSGLPSDRFSAERTGGSVSTLTIQRTQQEDSAVYLCATSLAGGIDERFFGPGTRLTVL.

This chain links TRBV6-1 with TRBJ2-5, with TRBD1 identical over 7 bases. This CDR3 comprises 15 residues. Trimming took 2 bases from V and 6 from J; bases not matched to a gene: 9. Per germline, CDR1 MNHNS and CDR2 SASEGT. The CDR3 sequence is CASSESQGGRKTQYF. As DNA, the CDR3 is TGTGCCAGCAGTGAATCTCAAGGGGGCAGAAAGACCCAGTACTTC.

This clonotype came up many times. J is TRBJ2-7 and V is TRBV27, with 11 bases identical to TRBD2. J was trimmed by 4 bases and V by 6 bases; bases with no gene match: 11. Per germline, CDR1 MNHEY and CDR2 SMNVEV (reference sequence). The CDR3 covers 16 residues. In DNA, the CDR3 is TGTGCCAGCAGCCGACTAGCGGGATGGAGTTGGTACGAGCAGTACTTC. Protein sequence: CASSRLAGWSWYEQYF.

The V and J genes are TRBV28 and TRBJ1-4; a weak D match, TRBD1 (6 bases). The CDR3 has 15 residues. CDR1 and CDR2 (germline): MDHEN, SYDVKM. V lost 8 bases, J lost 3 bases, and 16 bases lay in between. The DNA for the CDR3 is TGTGCCAGCCGCCACACAGGGTCGGCTAATGAAAAACTGTTTTTT. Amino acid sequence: CASRHTGSANEKLFF.